This TCR beta chain was identified during a study of shared clonotypes between healthy human individuals. At the level of the study: Every donor yielded three CD4 naive, three CD4 memory, two CD8 naive and one CD8 memory plate.

The germline V gene encodes CDR1 GTSNPN and CDR2 SVGIG (reference sequence). The CDR3 has 15 residues. The V end lost 5 bases, the J end lost 3 bases, and 20 bases lay between the germline ends. Per the study methods: Filtering differed since immunoSEQ provided only junctions, with no quality scores. Profiling relied on immunoSEQ multiplex PCR, and the TCRdb table lists in-frame clones only, not all of them. Clone size and the V and J calls come from that table; the DNA yielded D and trimming. Of fewer than 1 million clones in the sample, 96% were seen once. Naivety among CD8 cells was defined by CD45RO negativity and positive CCR7 selection, thereby excluding terminally differentiated effector memory CD45RA+ cells.

Sequenced: naive CD8+ T cells sorted from blood. The clonotype originates from a man aged 25 to 40 in good health. This sequence joins TRBV30 and TRBJ2-7; tentative D call: TRBD2 (6 bases). The CDR3 DNA is TGTGCCTGGGATAGAGGAAGGGAGGTTGGCTACGAGCAGTACTTC. This encodes CAWDRGREVGYEQYF.